Below are 18 T cell receptor beta chains sequenced from a single sample in a study of PD-1 blockade in classical Hodgkin lymphoma. There was relapse after autologous stem cell transplantation in every patient, and there was variation in brentuximab vedotin exposure. CD4+ T cells were purified from thawed PBMCs by magnetic negative selection. Only in-frame clones appear in the TCRdb table, and some are missing; sequencing was by immunoSEQ multiplex PCR. The sample has roughly 9,100 clones, roughly 69% seen once; the top ten hold about 4%. Sequenced here: CD4+ T cells from blood, sampled at baseline. These receptors originate from a human donor with classical Hodgkin lymphoma.

The gene calls are TRBV7-2 and TRBJ1-5; a weak D match, TRBD1 (6 bases). This CDR3 spans 19 amino acids. Trimming pared 4 bases from V and 3 bases from J, leaving 25 bases between. From germline, CDR1 is SGHTA and CDR2 FQGNSA. The CDR3 coding sequence is TGTGCCAGCAGCTCCATCCGAGGGCTTACGAGGGGGTCCAATCAGCCCCAGCATTTT. Translation gives CASSSIRGLTRGSNQPQHF.

The chain is built from TRBV14 and TRBJ2-1; the D gene is possibly TRBD2 (5 bases). This CDR3 contains 16 residues. V lost 0 bases, J lost 0 bases, and 9 bases lay in between. Germline CDR1 is SGHDN and CDR2 is FVKESK. In DNA form, the CDR3 reads TGTGCCAGCAGCCAAGATAGAGGGTTCTCCTACAATGAGCAGTTCTTC. This gives the protein CASSQDRGFSYNEQFF.

V gene TRBV6-6 combines with J gene TRBJ1-5; 9 nucleotides match TRBD1. Unmatched junction bases numbered 5, after V lost 6 bases and J lost 2 bases. This CDR3 spans 15 amino acids. Germline V gene data show CDR1 as MNHNY and CDR2 as SVGAGI (reference sequence). Written as DNA, the CDR3 is TGTGCCAGCAGCAGGGGGACAGGGCGCAATCAGCCCCAGCATTTT. Translation gives CASSRGTGRNQPQHF.

The chain is built from TRBV18 and TRBJ1-2; D is perhaps TRBD1 (6 bases). The length of the CDR3 is 16 residues. Germline CDR1 reads KGHSH; CDR2 reads LQKENI. V dropped 0 bases and J dropped 4 bases, with 15 bases sitting between them. This chain's CDR3 is CASSPPVTGVTYGYTF. In nucleotides, the CDR3 is TGTGCCAGCTCACCACCTGTGACAGGAGTTACCTATGGCTACACCTTC.

The chain recombines TRBV7-9 with TRBJ1-1; 8 bases map to TRBD1. The germline V gene encodes CDR1 SEHNR and CDR2 FQNEAQ (reference sequence). Trimming cost V 0 bases and J 10 bases; bases outside gene matches: 7. The CDR3 contains 14 residues. Here the CDR3 reads CASSLAGTGERAFF. The DNA of the CDR3 is TGTGCCAGCAGCTTAGCCGGGACAGGCGAGAGAGCTTTCTTT.

J is TRBJ2-4 and V is TRBV19; TRBD2 matches at 8 bases. V shed 3 bases, J shed 0 bases, and the junction held 7 bases outside the gene matches. Germline values: CDR1 LNHDA, CDR2 SQIVND (reference sequence). The CDR3 loop spans 17 amino acids. The CDR3 DNA follows: TGTGCCAGTAGTATGGTAACTAGCGGTATAGCCAAAAACATTCAGTACTTC. Protein: CASSMVTSGIAKNIQYF.

The chain recombines TRBV29-1 with TRBJ1-2, with D possibly TRBD1 on 5 matching bases. Germline CDR1 is SQVTM and CDR2 is ANQGSEA. V was shortened by 3 bases and J by 5 bases, with 10 bases between the two germline ends. This CDR3 has 12 residues. The DNA of the CDR3 is TGCAGCGTTGAGGGGGTGGGGTATGGCTACACCTTC. It specifies CSVEGVGYGYTF.

The chain joins TRBV6-1 to TRBJ2-4, with unresolved D. The V gene lost 3 bases and the J gene lost 0 bases, with 15 bases spanning the gap. This CDR3 has 17 residues. Germline assignment: CDR1 MNHNS and CDR2 SASEGT. The CDR3 bases are TGTGCCAGCAGTGATAGGACCGAGTCTTTAGCCAAAAACATTCAGTACTTC. Translating gives CASSDRTESLAKNIQYF.

V usage is TRBV19 and J usage is TRBJ1-2, with 8 nucleotides matching TRBD1. This CDR3 has 13 residues. From germline, CDR1 is LNHDA and CDR2 SQIVND (reference sequence). The V segment lost 4 bases and the J segment 8 bases; nucleotides outside the gene matches: 6. CDR3 residues: CASSTRTGQGYTF. CDR3 sequence (DNA): TGTGCCAGTAGTACCCGGACAGGGCAAGGCTACACCTTC.

This clone was seen a few times. The junction departs from the called germline gene at one end, perhaps through a read error. The chain employs TRBV5-6 and TRBJ2-4; 8 positions match TRBD2. Germline V gene lookup returns CDR1 SGHDT and CDR2 YYEEEE. CDR3 length: 14 amino acids. The CDR3 bases are TGTGCCAGTAGCTTATCGGGGGGGCTCGACATTCAGTACTTC. It encodes CASSLSGGLDIQYF.

This sequence joins TRBV4-1 and TRBJ1-1; D unclear. The CDR3 has 14 residues. Germline-derived CDR1 and CDR2 are MGHRA and YSYEKL. V was cut by 4 bases and J by 1 base, with 10 bases left in between. The CDR3 is CASSRVTQNTEAFF. CDR3 DNA sequence: TGCGCCAGCAGCCGAGTGACCCAGAACACTGAAGCTTTCTTT.

The chain couples TRBV30 to TRBJ1-5; D is ambiguous. CDR1 is GTSNPN, CDR2 SVGIG, per germline (reference sequence). The ends were cut back, 0 bases at V and 6 bases at J, with 12 bases in the middle. The CDR3 has 14 amino acids. CDR3 in amino acids: CAWSVSGESQPQHF. The CDR3 DNA follows: TGTGCCTGGAGTGTATCCGGGGAATCTCAGCCCCAGCATTTT.

The chain is built from TRBV28 and TRBJ1-6; no clear D. Germline values: CDR1 MDHEN, CDR2 SYDVKM. The V end lost 4 bases, the J end lost 6 bases, and 10 bases lay between the germline ends. The CDR3 runs 14 residues. CDR3 DNA: TGTGCCAGCAGTTACGGACCCTTTAATTCACCCCTCCACTTT. Its protein is CASSYGPFNSPLHF.

This clone was counted a few times. The genes are TRBV6-1 and TRBJ2-2, with D possibly TRBD2 on 7 matching bases. V dropped 8 bases and J dropped 2 bases, with 15 bases sitting between them. Germline V gene sequence: CDR1 MNHNS, CDR2 SASEGT. CDR3 length: 15 residues. CDR3 residues: CASHSGGVNTGELFF. CDR3 nucleotides: TGTGCCAGCCACTCGGGGGGCGTAAACACCGGGGAGCTGTTTTTT.

The chain links TRBV5-4 to TRBJ2-7; 8 positions match TRBD2. CDR1 and CDR2 (germline): SGHNT, YYREEE (reference sequence). V was pared by 0 bases and J by 6 bases, with 14 bases of the junction left unmatched. This CDR3 is 17 amino acids long. CDR3 sequence reads: CASSLAGGGIYTPEQYF. As DNA, the CDR3 is TGTGCCAGCAGCTTGGCCGGCGGGGGGATATACACCCCCGAGCAGTACTTC.

This clone was counted between two and nine times. The J gene is TRBJ1-3, the V gene TRBV15, with 11 nucleotides matching TRBD1. This CDR3 has 21 residues. Germline values: CDR1 LNHNV, CDR2 YYDKDF (reference sequence). The junction had 14 bases not matched to a gene; V was cut back by 1 base and J by 0 bases. The CDR3 region has the DNA TGTGCCACCAGCAGAGTGCCAGTTGGGACAGGGGGGTTTCTCTCTGGAAACACCATATATTTT. Its protein is CATSRVPVGTGGFLSGNTIYF.

This chain joins TRBV7-9 and TRBJ2-3; D ambiguous. V gave up 5 bases and J gave up 3 bases, with 6 bases separating them. CDR3 length equals 12 residues. The germline gives CDR1 SEHNR, CDR2 FQNEAQ (reference sequence). DNA of the CDR3: TGTGCCAGCAGCCTAGGGACAGATACGCAGTATTTT. It codes for CASSLGTDTQYF.

The chain uses TRBV5-4 and TRBJ1-5; D possibly corresponds to TRBD1 (5 bases). The CDR3 length is 14 residues. The V gene's germline CDR1 is SGHNT and CDR2 YYREEE (reference sequence). The V end lost 4 bases, the J end lost 1 base, and 9 bases lay between the germline ends. CDR3 in DNA: TGTGCCAGCAGCCAAAAGGGGAGCAATCAGCCCCAGCATTTT. This gives the protein CASSQKGSNQPQHF.